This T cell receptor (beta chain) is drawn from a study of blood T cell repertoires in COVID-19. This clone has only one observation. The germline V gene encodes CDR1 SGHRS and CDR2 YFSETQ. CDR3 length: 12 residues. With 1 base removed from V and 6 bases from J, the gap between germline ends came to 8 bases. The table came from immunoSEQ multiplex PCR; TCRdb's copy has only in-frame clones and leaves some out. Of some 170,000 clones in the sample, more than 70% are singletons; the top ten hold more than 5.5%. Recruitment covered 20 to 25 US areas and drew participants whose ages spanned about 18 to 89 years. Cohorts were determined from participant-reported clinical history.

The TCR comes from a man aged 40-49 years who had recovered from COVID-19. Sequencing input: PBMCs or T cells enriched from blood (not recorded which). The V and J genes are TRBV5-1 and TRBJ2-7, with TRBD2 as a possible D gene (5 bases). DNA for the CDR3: TGCGCCAGCAGCTTGTCGGGGTCCGAGCAGTACTTC. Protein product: CASSLSGSEQYF.